The T cell receptor (beta chain) described here comes from a study of cytomegalovirus exposure and HLA in healthy donors. Concerning this clone: Antigen unknown.

With 60 Vbeta and 13 Jbeta primers, the PCR was carried out. Authors' processing steps: Later analysis identified tens of millions of unique TCR beta chains, about 10 million shared. Sequenced by immunoSEQ multiplex PCR; TCRdb stores in-frame clones only, minus some. From that table come the V and J calls and clone size; the DNA was used to work out D and trimming. The clone table shows around 140,000 clones, with the ten largest holding approximately 1.6%. General study results and limits: In a later analysis, across HLA loci, associated TCR counts were highest for DRB1, lowest for HLA-C.

The clonotype was recovered from a man younger than 35 in good health and CMV-seronegative. The specimen sequenced was PBMCs.

CDR3 in DNA: TGTGCCAGCAGTTTCGGGACAGGAACCTACGAGCAGTACTTC. Amino acid sequence: CASSFGTGTYEQYF. The chain uses TRBV7-2 and TRBJ2-7, with 8 positions matching TRBD1. J was trimmed by 2 bases and V by 6 bases; bases with no gene match: 6. The CDR3 spans 14 residues. CDR1 is SGHTA, CDR2 FQGNSA, per germline.